This entry lists 29 T cell receptor beta chains sequenced from one sample in a study of blood T cell repertoires in COVID-19. Using immunoSEQ multiplex PCR, the repertoire was profiled, and TCRdb retains in-frame clones only, with some absent. This sample has approximately 300,000 clones, with 85% to 90% found just once. Sequencing was performed on peripheral blood. The receptors originated from a young man with acute or convalescent COVID-19.

This clone was seen once. The CDR3 DNA follows: TGTGCCAGCAGCTTGGGTTCAGGGGCGAGCTCCTACGAGCAGTACTTC. Translated, it gives CASSLGSGASSYEQYF. This sequence joins TRBV5-8 and TRBJ2-7, with TRBD1 as a possible D gene (6 bases). CDR3 length equals 16 residues. Looked up from germline, CDR1 is SGHTS and CDR2 is YDEGEE. V shed 0 bases and J shed 0 bases, with 13 bases lying between them.

The rearrangement uses TRBV7-6 and TRBJ1-3; 8 nucleotides agree with TRBD1. The CDR3 runs 14 residues. Germline V gene sequence: CDR1 SGHVS, CDR2 FNYEAQ. The J segment lost 3 bases and the V segment lost 2 bases, leaving 0 bases of the junction unmatched. The CDR3 reads CASSLTGGGNTIYF. Here the CDR3 DNA reads TGTGCCAGCAGCTTAACAGGGGGTGGAAACACCATATATTTT.

The chain couples TRBV24-1 to TRBJ2-3; 11 nucleotides agree with TRBD2. After removal of 4 bases from V and 5 bases from J, the junction contained 7 bases not matched to a gene. Germline V lookup: CDR1 KGHDR, CDR2 SFDVKD. The CDR3 loop spans 16 amino acids. In DNA form, the CDR3 reads TGTGCCACCAGTGACTCCGCTAGCGGGGGGCAAGATACGCAGTATTTT. Protein sequence: CATSDSASGGQDTQYF.

This chain uses TRBV5-1 with TRBJ2-5, with TRBD2 identical over 9 bases. The length of the CDR3 is 17 residues. V dropped 0 bases and J dropped 2; count of bases not matched to a gene: 8. Germline V gives CDR1 SGHRS, CDR2 YFSETQ. Written as DNA, the CDR3 is TGCGCCAGCAGCTTGGGGGCAGTAGCGGGAGATCAAGAGACCCAGTACTTC. Its protein product is CASSLGAVAGDQETQYF.

This rearrangement joins TRBV28 to TRBJ1-2, with D unresolved. Trimming took 5 bases from V and 5 from J, leaving 18 bases between them. Germline V gene data show CDR1 as MDHEN and CDR2 as SYDVKM. This CDR3 spans 15 amino acids. The CDR3 loop reads CASSPWSGIRYGYTF. CDR3 DNA: TGTGCCAGCAGTCCCTGGTCGGGGATCCGGTATGGCTACACCTTC.

Worth noting for this clone: The same CDR3 can be traced to other DNA sequences in this sample. The V and J genes are TRBV6-4 and TRBJ1-5, with TRBD1 matching over 11 bases. CDR3 length: 15 residues. Germline CDR1 is MRHNA and CDR2 is SNTAGT. Trimming cost V 4 bases and J 7 bases; bases outside gene matches: 6. The CDR3 DNA is TGTGCCAGCAGTGCCGGGACAGGGGGTGGACAGCCCCAGCATTTT. Its protein product is CASSAGTGGGQPQHF.

The rearrangement joins TRBV29-1 to TRBJ1-1; D not certain. The CDR3 is 10 amino acids. Germline V gene sequence: CDR1 SQVTM, CDR2 ANQGSEA. V lost 5 bases and J lost 9, with 10 bases in between. DNA for the CDR3: TGCAGCGTTCAAAGCAATCAAGCTTTCTTT. Its protein is CSVQSNQAFF.

This chain connects TRBV5-4 to TRBJ2-1; a possible D gene is TRBD2 (5 bases). Per the germline V gene, CDR1 is SGHNT and CDR2 is YYREEE (reference sequence). The CDR3 is made up of 16 amino acids. Trimming took 4 bases from V and 3 from J, leaving 17 bases between them. The CDR3 loop reads CASSPGGQMSYNEQFF. The CDR3 DNA follows: TGTGCCAGCAGCCCAGGAGGCCAAATGAGCTACAATGAGCAGTTCTTC.

This clone was detected once. The rearrangement links TRBV18 to TRBJ2-5; 7 bases align to TRBD2. The CDR3 is made up of 14 amino acids. J lost 1 base, V lost 9 bases, and 8 bases had no gene match. CDR1 is KGHSH, CDR2 LQKENI, per germline. The CDR3 spells CASSGTISQETQYF. The CDR3 region has the DNA TGTGCCAGTTCCGGGACTATTTCCCAAGAGACCCAGTACTTC.

CDR3: CASSIGAGGYNEQFF. The CDR3 DNA sequence: TGTGCCAGTAGTATCGGAGCGGGAGGGTACAATGAGCAGTTCTTC. This chain uses TRBV19 with TRBJ2-1; 10 bases are shared with TRBD2. J was trimmed by 4 bases and V by 3 bases; bases with no gene match: 3. Germline lookup yields CDR1 LNHDA and CDR2 SQIVND (reference sequence). CDR3 length: 15 amino acids.

The J gene is TRBJ1-2, the V gene TRBV30, with D maybe TRBD1 (5 bases). Germline V gene sequence: CDR1 GTSNPN, CDR2 SVGIG (reference sequence). Deletions cut 2 bases from V and 8 bases from J, with 18 bases between. This CDR3 spans 14 amino acids. The CDR3 loop is CAWSNQGPMLGYTF. CDR3 bases: TGTGCCTGGAGTAACCAGGGCCCCATGCTCGGCTACACCTTC.

The rearrangement joins TRBV5-5 to TRBJ2-7, with D perhaps TRBD1 (5 bases). The CDR3 loop spans 16 amino acids. Germline lookup yields CDR1 SGHKS and CDR2 YYEKEE (reference sequence). V gave up 0 bases and J gave up 0 bases, with 13 bases separating them. The CDR3: CASSLAQGLPSYEQYF. The CDR3 DNA reads as TGTGCCAGCAGCTTGGCCCAGGGCCTTCCCTCCTACGAGCAGTACTTC.

This clone came up a few times. V usage is TRBV5-1 and J usage is TRBJ1-3, with D unresolved. The CDR3 spans 15 residues. Germline V lookup: CDR1 SGHRS, CDR2 YFSETQ. Trimming took off 0 bases at V and 2 bases at J, with 9 bases between the two ends. The CDR3 here is CASSLAGGAGNTIYF. As DNA, the CDR3 is TGCGCCAGCAGCTTGGCCGGCGGGGCTGGAAACACCATATATTTT.

The chain is built from TRBV28 and TRBJ1-4, with 9 bases lining up with TRBD1. CDR3 length: 14 amino acids. Germline V gene sequence: CDR1 MDHEN, CDR2 SYDVKM. The V gene end was trimmed by 7 bases and the J gene end by 7 bases; junction bases not matched to a gene: 7. CDR3 in DNA: TGTGCCAGCACAACAGGGGGCTTCCCTGAAAAACTGTTTTTT. Its translation: CASTTGGFPEKLFF.

The rearrangement uses TRBV19 and TRBJ2-6; 9 positions match TRBD1. With V trimmed by 7 bases and J by 2 bases, 15 bases remained unmatched. CDR3 length: 19 amino acids. Germline values: CDR1 LNHDA, CDR2 SQIVND (reference sequence). CDR3 residues: CASTPVRGQGSPGANVLTF. The DNA for the CDR3 is TGTGCCAGTACCCCCGTGCGGGGACAGGGCTCCCCTGGGGCCAACGTCCTGACTTTC.

This clone has a handful of counts. The rearrangement uses TRBV10-1 and TRBJ1-1; 7 positions agree with TRBD1. With 6 bases clipped from V and 0 bases from J, the junction kept 1 base outside the gene matches. CDR3 length: 13 residues. CDR1 is WNHNN, CDR2 SYGVQD, per germline (reference sequence). The CDR3 here is CASRDRLNTEAFF. The CDR3 bases are TGCGCCAGCAGGGACAGGTTGAACACTGAAGCTTTCTTT.

The rearrangement uses TRBV12-3 or TRBV12-4 and TRBJ2-7, with TRBD2 matching over 7 bases. After removal of 9 bases from V and 7 bases from J, the junction contained 9 bases not matched to a gene. The CDR3 runs 12 residues. The CDR3 coding sequence is TGTGCCAGTCTGAGCGGGGTTTCTGAGCAGTACTTC. Translation gives CASLSGVSEQYF.

The gene calls are TRBV30 and TRBJ1-2; D perhaps matches TRBD1 (6 bases). Germline V lookup: CDR1 GTSNPN, CDR2 SVGIG (reference sequence). This CDR3 contains 12 residues. Trimming took 5 bases from V and 8 from J, leaving 15 bases between them. The CDR3 nucleotides read TGTGCCTGGCACCGAGACAGGAAAGGCTACACCTTC. This codes for CAWHRDRKGYTF.

J is TRBJ2-1 and V is TRBV7-9; D is uncertain. The V and J ends lost 2 bases and 6 bases respectively, with 8 bases between them. The CDR3 length is 13 residues. CDR1 is SEHNR, CDR2 FQNEAQ, per germline (reference sequence). The CDR3 DNA is TGTGCCAGCAGCTTATTACAGTTCAATGAGCAGTTCTTC. Translation: CASSLLQFNEQFF.

The chain combines TRBV9 with TRBJ2-5, with D tentatively TRBD1 (6 bases). Germline V CDR1 and CDR2: SGDLS, YYNGEE. CDR3 size: 13 residues. V lost 1 base to trimming and J lost 5 bases, with 9 bases between them. This CDR3 is CASSVPGAETQYF. The CDR3, as DNA: TGTGCCAGCAGCGTACCAGGGGCGGAGACCCAGTACTTC.

The V and J genes are TRBV28 and TRBJ2-7; 7 bases are shared with TRBD2. CDR3 length: 16 amino acids. Germline trimming cut 4 bases from V and 2 bases from J; bases unmatched to any gene: 11. Germline V gives CDR1 MDHEN, CDR2 SYDVKM. DNA for the CDR3: TGTGCCAGCAGTTCTTTCTACCACGGACTAGCCTACGAGCAGTACTTC. Translating gives CASSSFYHGLAYEQYF.

This chain joins TRBV7-9 and TRBJ1-2; D uncertain. CDR1 is SEHNR, CDR2 FQNEAQ, per germline (reference sequence). The length of the CDR3 is 14 residues. Trimming pared 1 base from V and 4 bases from J, leaving 10 bases between. CDR3 in amino acids: CASSLEQKIYGYTF. The CDR3 DNA sequence: TGTGCCAGCAGCTTAGAACAGAAGATCTATGGCTACACCTTC.

This CDR3 is CASSFARSGNLMNTEAFF. CDR3 nucleotide sequence: TGTGCCAGCAGCTTTGCCCGATCAGGGAACCTTATGAACACTGAAGCTTTCTTT. The chain combines TRBV5-6 with TRBJ1-1, with a weak D call TRBD1 (5 bases). The CDR3 sequence is 18 residues long. V was trimmed by 2 bases and J by 0 bases, leaving 20 bases between them. Germline V gene sequence: CDR1 SGHDT, CDR2 YYEEEE.

This CDR3 is CASSETSGSYNEQFF. As DNA, the CDR3 is TGCGCCAGCAGCGAGACTAGCGGGAGTTACAATGAGCAGTTCTTC. The chain couples TRBV5-1 to TRBJ2-1; 12 bases line up with TRBD2. The germline V gene has CDR1 SGHRS and CDR2 YFSETQ. The CDR3 is 15 amino acids. J was trimmed by 4 bases and V by 4 bases; bases with no gene match: 3.

V is TRBV6-1 and J is TRBJ1-6; D uncertain. This CDR3 contains 15 residues. V was shortened by 1 base and J by 6 bases, with 10 bases between the two germline ends. Germline CDR1 is MNHNS and CDR2 is SASEGT. CDR3 sequence: CASSEDKLVNSPLHF. The CDR3 bases are TGTGCCAGCAGTGAAGATAAGCTGGTTAATTCACCCCTCCACTTT.

The gene calls are TRBV9 and TRBJ1-6, with D maybe TRBD1 (6 bases). The CDR3 totals 14 residues. V gave up 1 base and J gave up 6 bases, with 8 bases separating them. Germline CDR1 reads SGDLS; CDR2 reads YYNGEE. The CDR3 protein is CASSVQGFNSPLHF. For the CDR3, the DNA is TGTGCCAGCAGCGTACAGGGGTTTAATTCACCCCTCCACTTT.

The chain has TRBV10-2 and TRBJ1-1, with TRBD1 matching 7 bases. The ends lost 3 bases at V and 4 bases at J; junction bases unmatched: 2. CDR1 and CDR2 (germline): WSHSY, SAAADI. The CDR3 has 13 amino acids. CDR3 amino acids: CASSDNRGTEAFF. CDR3 bases: TGCGCCAGCAGTGATAACAGGGGCACTGAAGCTTTCTTT.

V usage is TRBV27 and J usage is TRBJ1-2, with 10 nucleotides matching TRBD1. Germline CDR1 reads MNHEY; CDR2 reads SMNVEV (reference sequence). The J segment lost 3 bases and the V segment lost 3 bases, leaving 10 bases of the junction unmatched. This CDR3 has 17 amino acids. CDR3 region: CASSFTTGTGEHYGYTF. CDR3 nucleotides: TGTGCCAGCAGTTTTACGACAGGGACAGGGGAGCACTATGGCTACACCTTC.

The chain combines TRBV5-1 with TRBJ2-2; TRBD1 agrees at 8 bases. CDR3 length: 16 amino acids. Looked up from germline, CDR1 is SGHRS and CDR2 is YFSETQ. The junction had 10 bases not matched to a gene; V was cut back by 8 bases and J by 1 base. DNA of the CDR3: TGCGCCAGTCGCCCTCCGGGACAGGTGAACACCGGGGAGCTGTTTTTT. Its translation: CASRPPGQVNTGELFF.